This T cell receptor (beta chain) appears in the sequencing data of a study of neurological immune-mediated disorders. The ends were cut back, 3 bases at V and 6 bases at J, with 14 bases in the middle. CDR1 DFQATT and CDR2 SNEGSKA come from the germline V gene (reference sequence). This CDR3 region has 13 residues. MiXCR, applied by TCRdb to the 5' RACE reads, yields one record per CDR3 protein. The sample gives tens of thousands of distinct CDR3 sequences, about 14% of which show up once; roughly 3.4% is in the top ten. This clonotype was recorded at least ten times. This chain joins TRBV20-1 and TRBJ1-1; perhaps TRBD1 as D (5 bases). Source material: CD4+ T cells from blood. The TCR was taken from a woman aged 60-75 years with HTLV-1-associated myelopathy (HAM/TSP). CDR3 protein: CSARYTVGAEAFF. The CDR3 nucleotides read TGCAGTGCTAGGTATACGGTAGGGGCTGAAGCTTTCTTT.